Below are 32 T cell receptor beta chains sequenced from a single sample in a study of blood T cell repertoires in COVID-19. Sequencing was performed with immunoSEQ multiplex PCR; in TCRdb, only in-frame clones are kept and a portion is missing. The table has 54,000 or so clones, roughly 84% seen once. Sequenced sample: peripheral blood. The receptors shown here come from a man over 45 with active COVID-19.

This clone came up a few times. The V and J genes are TRBV7-9 and TRBJ1-5; D may be TRBD1 (5 bases). CDR1 is SEHNR and CDR2 is FQNEAQ in the germline V gene (reference sequence). The CDR3 extends over 14 amino acids. Between the trimmed V and J ends, which lost 5 bases and 7 bases, there was a span of 15 bases. The CDR3 bases are TGTGCCAGCAGCCTCGACAGTTATGCGCAGCCCCAGCATTTT. Protein sequence: CASSLDSYAQPQHF.

This clone has just one count. J is TRBJ1-6 and V is TRBV7-2, with TRBD1 identical over 8 bases. The CDR3 totals 15 residues. Trimming cost V 1 base and J 8 bases; bases outside gene matches: 4. CDR1 is SGHTA, CDR2 FQGNSA, per germline. The CDR3 DNA is TGTGCCAGCAGCTTAGGGACAGGGTGGTATTCACCCCTCCACTTT. Translating it yields CASSLGTGWYSPLHF. The entire variable domain, with the rest obtained from reference TRBV7-2 and TRBJ1-6, is as follows: GAGVSQSPSNKVTEKGKDVELRCDPISGHTALYWYRQSLGQGLEFLIYFQGNSAPDKSGLPSDRFSAERTGGSVSTLTIQRTQQEDSAVYLCASSLGTGWYSPLHFGNGTRLTVT.

The chain employs TRBV5-1 and TRBJ2-3, with D perhaps TRBD2 (6 bases). Germline V gene sequence: CDR1 SGHRS, CDR2 YFSETQ. V dropped 3 bases and J dropped 6 bases, with 14 bases sitting between them. This CDR3 has 14 residues. CDR3 amino acids: CASSSERAVDTQYF. CDR3 coding DNA: TGCGCCAGCAGCTCTGAGCGGGCGGTTGATACGCAGTATTTT.

CDR3 sequence: CASSLSPVAYEKLFF. For the CDR3, the DNA is TGTGCCAGCAGCCTAAGCCCGGTTGCCTATGAAAAACTGTTTTTT. The V gene is TRBV5-6, the J gene TRBJ1-4; D is ambiguous. V lost 4 bases, J lost 6 bases, and 16 bases lay in between. The CDR3 contains 15 residues. CDR1 SGHDT and CDR2 YYEEEE come from the germline V gene.

The genes are TRBV7-9 and TRBJ1-1, with D hard to call. CDR1 is SEHNR and CDR2 is FQNEAQ in the germline V gene (reference sequence). The length of the CDR3 is 12 residues. Trimming left V 5 bases short and J 6 bases short, with 10 bases between. CDR3 in DNA: TGTGCCAGCAGCCCCCGGGATGCTGAAGCTTTCTTT. Its protein product is CASSPRDAEAFF.

The V and J genes are TRBV5-1 and TRBJ1-2; 7 bases map to TRBD1. The CDR3 is 16 residues long. Germline CDR1 SGHRS, CDR2 YFSETQ. The trim removed 4 bases at V and 2 bases at J, leaving 11 bases unmatched. The CDR3 DNA reads TGCGCCAGCAGCCCCCCCCTCCCGACAGGGAACTATGGCTACACCTTC. Translated, it gives CASSPPLPTGNYGYTF.

The genes are TRBV27 and TRBJ2-1; 10 nucleotides match TRBD2. Trimming at V came to 5 bases and at J to 4 bases, leaving 8 bases not matched to a gene. Germline V gives CDR1 MNHEY, CDR2 SMNVEV (reference sequence). The CDR3 sequence is 16 residues long. This CDR3 is CASSAPSGSQYNEQFF. The CDR3 region has the DNA TGTGCCAGCAGTGCCCCTAGCGGGAGTCAGTACAATGAGCAGTTCTTC.

This clone was counted between two and nine times. The gene calls are TRBV9 and TRBJ2-2, with D hard to call. The V end was cut by 2 bases, the J end by 3 bases, with 8 bases between. This CDR3 region has 14 residues. The germline CDR1 and CDR2 sequences are SGDLS and YYNGEE. The DNA of the CDR3 is TGTGCCAGCAGCGTCCTCTCAGACACCGGGGAGCTGTTTTTT. Its protein product is CASSVLSDTGELFF.

This clone occurred once. The V gene is TRBV2, the J gene TRBJ1-4; TRBD1 matches at 7 bases. V dropped 8 bases and J dropped 3; count of bases not matched to a gene: 6. CDR1 is SNHLY, CDR2 FYNNEI, per germline. This CDR3 contains 14 residues. The DNA for the CDR3 is TGTGCCAGCCACTTACAGGGGTCTAATGAAAAACTGTTTTTT. Residues: CASHLQGSNEKLFF.

In this sample, this clone turned up a few times. The V gene is TRBV3-1 (or the pseudogene TRBV3-2), the J gene TRBJ1-3; TRBD1 might be the D (5 bases). The CDR3 is 14 amino acids. Germline CDR1 is LGHDT and CDR2 is YNNKEL (reference sequence). Trimming removed 5 bases at V and 6 bases at J, with 14 bases between. The CDR3 loop reads CASSRTTRENTIYF. In DNA form, the CDR3 reads TGTGCCAGCAGCAGAACCACCAGGGAAAACACCATATATTTT.

The V call is TRBV7-3, the J call TRBJ2-1; 9 bases align to TRBD1. V lost 5 bases, J lost 3 bases, and 8 bases stayed unmatched. The CDR3 loop spans 16 amino acids. From germline, CDR1 is SGHTA and CDR2 FQGTGA. CDR3 sequence reads: CASSVSGTGFYNEQFF. The CDR3 coding sequence is TGTGCCAGCAGCGTCTCCGGGACAGGGTTCTACAATGAGCAGTTCTTC. Filled out from reference TRBV7-3 and TRBJ2-1, the complete variable domain reads GAGVSQTPSNKVTEKGKYVELRCDPISGHTALYWYRQSLGQGPEFLIYFQGTGAADDSGLPNDRFFAVRPEGSVSTLKIQRTERGDSAVYLCASSVSGTGFYNEQFFGPGTRLTVL.

The rearrangement uses TRBV5-1 and TRBJ2-3, with TRBD1 as a possible D gene (6 bases). The CDR3 extends over 17 amino acids. The germline V gene has CDR1 SGHRS and CDR2 YFSETQ. V lost 4 bases and J lost 4, with 22 bases in between. CDR3 in DNA: TGCGCCAGCAGCCCGACCGTCGGGACAATCGGAGCAGATACGCAGTATTTT. Translating it yields CASSPTVGTIGADTQYF.

V and J are TRBV4-1 and TRBJ2-2, with 7 nucleotides matching TRBD1. The CDR3 extends over 17 amino acids. Germline values: CDR1 MGHRA, CDR2 YSYEKL. J was trimmed by 1 base and V by 0 bases; bases with no gene match: 5. The DNA for the CDR3 is TGCGCCAGCAGCCAAGAAAGGGGGCGGAGGAACACCGGGGAGCTGTTTTTT. Translating it yields CASSQERGRRNTGELFF.

This clone was recorded once. V gene TRBV19 combines with J gene TRBJ2-7, with D possibly matching TRBD2 (7 bases). Germline CDR1 LNHDA, CDR2 SQIVND (reference sequence). The CDR3 extends over 13 amino acids. With 0 bases removed from V and 10 bases from J, the gap between germline ends came to 13 bases. The CDR3, as DNA: TGTGCCAGTAGTATAGATCGCGGGGGACAACAGTACTTC. Translation: CASSIDRGGQQYF.

The chain recombines TRBV5-1 with TRBJ2-2, with D tentatively TRBD2 (5 bases). The CDR3 is 13 residues long. The V and J ends lost 5 bases and 4 bases respectively, with 9 bases between them. From germline, CDR1 is SGHRS and CDR2 YFSETQ. Written as DNA, the CDR3 is TGCGCCAGCAGTCTCGAGGGCACCGGGGAGCTGTTTTTT. Translating gives CASSLEGTGELFF.

The chain uses TRBV6-1 and TRBJ1-1, with D possibly matching TRBD1 (5 bases). The length of the CDR3 is 14 residues. Germline V lookup: CDR1 MNHNS, CDR2 SASEGT. Between the trimmed V and J ends, which lost 3 bases and 4 bases, there was a span of 12 bases. For the CDR3, the DNA is TGTGCCAGCAGTGATGCAGGGTCCAGCACTGAAGCTTTCTTT. It specifies CASSDAGSSTEAFF.

This rearrangement joins TRBV28 to TRBJ2-2; 9 nucleotides align to TRBD1. There are 17 residues in the CDR3. After removal of 3 bases from V and 3 bases from J, the junction contained 8 bases not matched to a gene. CDR1 and CDR2 from the germline V gene are MDHEN and SYDVKM. The CDR3 DNA is TGTGCCAGCAGTTTTCCCGGGACAGGGATGTACACCGGGGAGCTGTTTTTT. It is translated as CASSFPGTGMYTGELFF.

This sequence joins TRBV27 and TRBJ2-3; TRBD2 agrees at 12 bases. V gave up 3 bases and J gave up 6 bases; unmatched junction bases: 7. The CDR3 totals 16 residues. Germline assignment: CDR1 MNHEY and CDR2 SMNVEV (reference sequence). The CDR3 reads CASSFGLAGMRDTQYF. CDR3 nucleotide sequence: TGTGCCAGCAGTTTCGGACTAGCGGGAATGAGGGATACGCAGTATTTT.

The chain joins TRBV6-5 to TRBJ2-1; 9 positions match TRBD1. The ends lost 7 bases at V and 8 bases at J; junction bases unmatched: 6. The V gene's germline CDR1 is MNHEY and CDR2 SVGAGI. The CDR3 runs to 13 residues. For the CDR3, the DNA is TGTGCCAGCACTCGGGACAGGGACTATGAGCAGTTCTTC. It is translated as CASTRDRDYEQFF.

The chain uses TRBV19 and TRBJ2-1, with 8 bases matching TRBD2. This CDR3 spans 14 amino acids. Germline CDR1 is LNHDA and CDR2 is SQIVND (reference sequence). Unmatched junction bases numbered 2, after V lost 5 bases and J lost 2 bases. CDR3 amino acids: CASSGGLAYNEQFF. The CDR3 region has the DNA TGTGCCAGTAGTGGGGGACTAGCCTACAATGAGCAGTTCTTC.

The chain combines TRBV3-1 (or the pseudogene TRBV3-2) with TRBJ1-1, with 7 bases fitting TRBD1. The V gene's germline CDR1 is LGHDT and CDR2 YNNKEL (reference sequence). The CDR3 runs 15 residues. Trimming at V came to 4 bases and at J to 5 bases, leaving 10 bases not matched to a gene. CDR3: CASSPVPTGETEAFF. The DNA of the CDR3 is TGTGCCAGCAGCCCTGTACCTACAGGGGAAACTGAAGCTTTCTTT.

V and J are TRBV6-6 and TRBJ1-4, with a weak D call TRBD1 (6 bases). V was trimmed by 5 bases and J by 8 bases, leaving 18 bases between them. The germline gives CDR1 MNHNY, CDR2 SVGAGI (reference sequence). The CDR3 consists of 15 residues. The CDR3 protein is CASSPLLGQGEKLFF. CDR3 coding DNA: TGTGCCAGCAGTCCCCTTCTGGGGCAGGGGGAAAAACTGTTTTTT.

V gene TRBV19 combines with J gene TRBJ2-5, with 9 bases lining up with TRBD1. Trimming cost V 4 bases and J 2 bases; bases outside gene matches: 2. The CDR3 consists of 14 residues. Germline V gives CDR1 LNHDA, CDR2 SQIVND (reference sequence). The CDR3 DNA is TGTGCCAGTAGTACCGGACAGGGGCAAGAGACCCAGTACTTC. It specifies CASSTGQGQETQYF.

The chain joins TRBV5-1 to TRBJ2-1; a possible D gene is TRBD1 (6 bases). Germline V gene sequence: CDR1 SGHRS, CDR2 YFSETQ. The germline V and J ends were trimmed by 0 bases and 5 bases, with 9 bases remaining between them. This CDR3 comprises 14 residues. CDR3 in DNA: TGCGCCAGCAGCTTGGACAGGGCCAACAATGAGCAGTTCTTC. Its protein is CASSLDRANNEQFF.

The chain recombines TRBV28 with TRBJ1-3; unclear D gene. Germline CDR1 reads MDHEN; CDR2 reads SYDVKM. The CDR3 loop spans 15 amino acids. V lost 10 bases to trimming and J lost 0 bases, with 16 bases between them. In nucleotides, the CDR3 is TGTGCCACCCTCAGAGACACAAGCTCTGGAAACACCATATATTTT. The encoded protein is CATLRDTSSGNTIYF. Drawing the rest from reference TRBV28 and TRBJ1-3, the complete variable domain is DVKVTQSSRYLVKRTGEKVFLECVQDMDHENMFWYRQDPGLGLRLIYFSYDVKMKEKGDIPEGYSVSREKKERFSLILESASTNQTSMYLCATLRDTSSGNTIYFGEGSWLTVV.

The sample holds one count of this clone. The chain recombines TRBV10-3 with TRBJ2-7; a possible D gene is TRBD2 (5 bases). Germline V gene sequence: CDR1 ENHRY, CDR2 SYGVKD. With 2 bases removed from V and 0 bases from J, the gap between germline ends came to 8 bases. The CDR3 has 14 amino acids. This CDR3 is CAISEGLSSYEQYF. CDR3 bases: TGTGCCATCAGTGAGGGACTGAGCTCCTACGAGCAGTACTTC.

This rearrangement joins TRBV10-3 to TRBJ2-7, with D perhaps matching TRBD1 (5 bases). The CDR3 length is 12 residues. Germline loops: CDR1 ENHRY, CDR2 SYGVKD. V was trimmed by 9 bases and J by 2 bases, leaving 11 bases between them. The CDR3 nucleotides read TGTGCCATTAGCAGGGCTACCTACGAGCAGTACTTC. It codes for CAISRATYEQYF.

This chain links TRBV12-5 with TRBJ1-5; D uncertain. Looked up from germline, CDR1 is LGHNT and CDR2 is FRNRAP. The CDR3 is 13 amino acids. V lost 1 base, J lost 6 bases, and 7 bases lay in between. CDR3 sequence reads: CASGLDLGQPQHF. CDR3 sequence (DNA): TGTGCTAGTGGTTTGGACCTCGGTCAGCCCCAGCATTTT.

The chain recombines TRBV5-6 with TRBJ2-3; D not certain. V dropped 4 bases and J dropped 3 bases, with 18 bases sitting between them. The CDR3 is 16 residues long. CDR1 is SGHDT, CDR2 YYEEEE, per germline. The DNA for the CDR3 is TGTGCCAGCAGCCGAGGCGATCGGGTTTTTACAGATACGCAGTATTTT. Protein product: CASSRGDRVFTDTQYF.

The chain carries TRBV4-1 and TRBJ2-3; the match to TRBD2 covers 15 bases. CDR3 length equals 18 residues. Germline CDR1 is MGHRA and CDR2 is YSYEKL. The V and J ends lost 2 bases and 5 bases, in that order; junction bases with no gene match: 8. The DNA for the CDR3 is TGCGCCAGCAGCCAATTGGGACTAGCGGGGGGCCGAGGAGATACGCAGTATTTT. This translates into CASSQLGLAGGRGDTQYF.

This clone was recorded a few times. This chain links TRBV14 with TRBJ1-1; D is perhaps TRBD1 (6 bases). The V and J ends lost 4 bases and 0 bases respectively, with 6 bases between them. The CDR3 totals 13 residues. Germline loops: CDR1 SGHDN, CDR2 FVKESK. The CDR3 DNA follows: TGTGCCAGCAGCCGGGGGCTGAACACTGAAGCTTTCTTT. Translating gives CASSRGLNTEAFF.

The chain recombines TRBV30 with TRBJ1-1, with 11 bases identical to TRBD1. V gave up 2 bases and J gave up 4 bases; unmatched junction bases: 3. CDR3 size: 14 residues. Germline lookup yields CDR1 GTSNPN and CDR2 SVGIG (reference sequence). The CDR3 bases are TGTGCCTGGAGTTATGGGACAGGGGGCACTGAAGCTTTCTTT. It translates to CAWSYGTGGTEAFF.